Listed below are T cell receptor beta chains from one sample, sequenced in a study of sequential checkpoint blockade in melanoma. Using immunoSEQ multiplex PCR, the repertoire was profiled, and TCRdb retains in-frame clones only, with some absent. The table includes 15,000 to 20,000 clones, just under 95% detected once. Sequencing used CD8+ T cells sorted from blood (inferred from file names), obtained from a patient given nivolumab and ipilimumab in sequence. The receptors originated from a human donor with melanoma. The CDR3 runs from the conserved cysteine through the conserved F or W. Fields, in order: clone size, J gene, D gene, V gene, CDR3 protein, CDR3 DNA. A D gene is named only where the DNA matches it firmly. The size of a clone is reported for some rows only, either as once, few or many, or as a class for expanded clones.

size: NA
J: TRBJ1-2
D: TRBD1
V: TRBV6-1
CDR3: CASSARGPYGYTF
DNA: TGTGCCAGCAGTGCAAGGGGGCCCTATGGCTACACCTTC

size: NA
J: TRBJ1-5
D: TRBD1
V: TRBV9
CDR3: CASSPGTGATGQPQHF
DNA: TGTGCCAGCAGCCCCGGGACAGGGGCTACTGGTCAGCCCCAGCATTTT

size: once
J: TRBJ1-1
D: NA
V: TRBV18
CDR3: CASSSSQGYMIDTEAFF
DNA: TGTGCCAGCTCATCTAGTCAGGGTTATATGATAGACACTGAAGCTTTCTTT

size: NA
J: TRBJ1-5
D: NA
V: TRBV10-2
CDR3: CASSEAGNQPQHF
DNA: TGCGCCAGCAGTGAGGCGGGGAATCAGCCCCAGCATTTT

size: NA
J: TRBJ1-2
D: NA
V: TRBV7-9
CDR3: CASSPPGRLPSLGYTF
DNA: TGTGCCAGCAGCCCCCCTGGCAGGTTACCTTCCCTTGGCTACACCTTC

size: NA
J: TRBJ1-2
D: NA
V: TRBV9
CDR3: CASSVEGDFPYGYTF
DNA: TGTGCCAGCAGCGTAGAAGGGGATTTTCCCTATGGCTACACCTTC

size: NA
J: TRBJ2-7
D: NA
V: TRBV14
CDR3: CASSQSHHEQYF
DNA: TGTGCCAGCAGCCAAAGCCACCACGAGCAGTACTTC

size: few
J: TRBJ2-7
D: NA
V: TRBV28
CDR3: CASSLRGHYEQYF
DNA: TGTGCCAGCAGTTTAAGAGGGCACTACGAGCAGTACTTC

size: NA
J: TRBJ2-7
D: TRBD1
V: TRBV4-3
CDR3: CASSQAGGIYEQYF
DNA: TGCGCCAGCAGCCAAGCAGGGGGCATATACGAGCAGTACTTC

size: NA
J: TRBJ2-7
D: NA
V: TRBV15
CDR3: CATSREAGPSYEQYF
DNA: TGTGCCACCAGCAGAGAGGCAGGTCCCTCCTACGAGCAGTACTTC

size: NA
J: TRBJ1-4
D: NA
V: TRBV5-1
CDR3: CASSLTQGGLQKLFF
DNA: TGCGCCAGCAGCTTGACGCAGGGAGGACTTCAAAAACTGTTTTTT

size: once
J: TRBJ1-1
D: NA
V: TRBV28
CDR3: CASSSGTNRDTEAFF
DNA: TGTGCCAGCAGTTCCGGGACAAATAGGGACACTGAAGCTTTCTTT

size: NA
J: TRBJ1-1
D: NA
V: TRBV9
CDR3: CASSEGMNTEAFF
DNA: TGTGCCAGCAGCGAGGGGATGAACACTGAAGCTTTCTTT

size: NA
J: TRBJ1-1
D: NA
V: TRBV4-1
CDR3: CASSQFQDIEAFF
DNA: TGCGCCAGCAGCCAATTTCAGGACATTGAAGCTTTCTTT

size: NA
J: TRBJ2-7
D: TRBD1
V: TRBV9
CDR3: CASSPRDRGIYEQYF
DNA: TGTGCCAGCAGCCCCCGGGACAGGGGGATCTACGAGCAGTACTTC

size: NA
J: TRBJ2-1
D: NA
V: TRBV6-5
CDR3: CASSQGYGARYEQFF
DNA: TGTGCCAGCAGTCAGGGTTATGGGGCAAGGTATGAGCAGTTCTTC

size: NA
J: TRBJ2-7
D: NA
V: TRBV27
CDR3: CASSLSRGTGNYEQYF
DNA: TGTGCCAGCAGTTTATCCCGGGGTACCGGAAACTACGAGCAGTACTTC

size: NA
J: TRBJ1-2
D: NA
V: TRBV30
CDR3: CAWTGVGGDGYTF
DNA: TGTGCCTGGACGGGGGTCGGGGGGGACGGCTACACCTTC